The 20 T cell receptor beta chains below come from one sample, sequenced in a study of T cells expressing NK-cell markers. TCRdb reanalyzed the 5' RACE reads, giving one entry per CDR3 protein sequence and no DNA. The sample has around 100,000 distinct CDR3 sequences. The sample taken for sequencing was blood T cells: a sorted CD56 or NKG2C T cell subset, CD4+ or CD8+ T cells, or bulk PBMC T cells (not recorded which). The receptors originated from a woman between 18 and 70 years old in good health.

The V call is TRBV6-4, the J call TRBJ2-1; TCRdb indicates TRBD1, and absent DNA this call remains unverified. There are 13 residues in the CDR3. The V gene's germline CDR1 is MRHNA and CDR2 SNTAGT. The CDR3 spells CASSGDSYNEQFF.

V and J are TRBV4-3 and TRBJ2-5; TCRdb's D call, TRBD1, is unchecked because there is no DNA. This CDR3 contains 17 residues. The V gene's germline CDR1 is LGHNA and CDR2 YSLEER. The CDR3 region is CASSQEGATTDQETQYF.

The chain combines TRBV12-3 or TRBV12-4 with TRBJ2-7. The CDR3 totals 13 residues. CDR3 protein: CASSLVVFDEQYF.

CDR3 sequence reads: CSCGGGLDGYTF. The chain links TRBV18 to TRBJ1-2; TCRdb gives TRBD1 as the D gene, but with no DNA this cannot be confirmed. The CDR3 has 12 amino acids. Looked up from germline, CDR1 is KGHSH and CDR2 is LQKENI.

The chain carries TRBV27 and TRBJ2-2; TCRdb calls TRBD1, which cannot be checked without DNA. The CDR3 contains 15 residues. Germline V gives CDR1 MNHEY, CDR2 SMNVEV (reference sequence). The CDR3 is CASSSPGQLTGELFF.

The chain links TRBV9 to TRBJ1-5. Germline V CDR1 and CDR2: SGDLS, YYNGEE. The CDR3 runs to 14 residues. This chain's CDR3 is CASSVEAEYQPQHF.

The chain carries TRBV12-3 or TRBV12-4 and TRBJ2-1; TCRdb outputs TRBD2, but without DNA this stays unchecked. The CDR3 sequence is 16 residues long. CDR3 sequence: CASSLTLAGAYNEQFF.

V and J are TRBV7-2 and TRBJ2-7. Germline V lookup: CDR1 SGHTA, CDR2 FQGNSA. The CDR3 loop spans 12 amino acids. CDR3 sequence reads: CASSLSFNEQYF.

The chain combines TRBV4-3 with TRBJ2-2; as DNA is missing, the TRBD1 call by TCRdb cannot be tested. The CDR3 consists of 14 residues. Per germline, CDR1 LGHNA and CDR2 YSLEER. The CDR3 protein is CASSQPDSTGELFF.

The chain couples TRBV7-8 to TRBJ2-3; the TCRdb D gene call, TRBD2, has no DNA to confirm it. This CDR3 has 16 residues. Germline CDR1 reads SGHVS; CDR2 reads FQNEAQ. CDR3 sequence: CASSQTSGGASDTQYF. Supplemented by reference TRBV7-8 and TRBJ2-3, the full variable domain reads GAGVSQSPRYKVAKRGQDVALRCDPISGHVSLFWYQQALGQGPEFLTYFQNEAQLDKSGLPSDRFFAERPEGSVSTLKIQRTQQEDSAVYLCASSQTSGGASDTQYFGPGTRLTVL.

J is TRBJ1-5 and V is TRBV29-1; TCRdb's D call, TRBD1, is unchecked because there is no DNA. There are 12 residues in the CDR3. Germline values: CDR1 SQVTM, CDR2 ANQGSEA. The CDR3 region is CSASVWGQPQHF.

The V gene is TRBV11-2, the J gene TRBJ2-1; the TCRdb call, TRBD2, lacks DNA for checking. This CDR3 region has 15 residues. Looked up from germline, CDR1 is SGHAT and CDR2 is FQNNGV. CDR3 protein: CASSTTSGPYNEQFF.

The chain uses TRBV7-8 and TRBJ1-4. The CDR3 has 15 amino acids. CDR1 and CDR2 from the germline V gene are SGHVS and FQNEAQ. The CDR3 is CASSLWRGEFGKLFF.

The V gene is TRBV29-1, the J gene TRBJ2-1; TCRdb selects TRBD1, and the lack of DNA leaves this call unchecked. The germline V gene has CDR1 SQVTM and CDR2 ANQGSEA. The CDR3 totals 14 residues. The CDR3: CSVGGQGVYNEQFF.

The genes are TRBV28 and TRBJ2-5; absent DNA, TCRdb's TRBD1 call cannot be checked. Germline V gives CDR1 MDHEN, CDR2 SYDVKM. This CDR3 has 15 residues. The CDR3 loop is CASSYQGFQAETQYF. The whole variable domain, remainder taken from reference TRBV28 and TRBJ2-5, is DVKVTQSSRYLVKRTGEKVFLECVQDMDHENMFWYRQDPGLGLRLIYFSYDVKMKEKGDIPEGYSVSREKKERFSLILESASTNQTSMYLCASSYQGFQAETQYFGPGTRLLVL.

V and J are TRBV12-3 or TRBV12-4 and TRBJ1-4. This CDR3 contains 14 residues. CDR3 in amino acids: CASTSGLWGEKLFF.

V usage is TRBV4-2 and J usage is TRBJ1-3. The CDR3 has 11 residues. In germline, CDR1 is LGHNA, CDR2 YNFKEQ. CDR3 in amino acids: CASSLGNTIYF.

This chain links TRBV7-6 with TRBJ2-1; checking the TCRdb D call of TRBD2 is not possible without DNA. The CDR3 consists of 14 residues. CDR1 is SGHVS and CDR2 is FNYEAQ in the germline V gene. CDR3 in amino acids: CASSLAAAGNEQFF.

This CDR3 reads CASRFNTEAFF. The gene calls are TRBV6-2 or TRBV6-3 and TRBJ1-1. Germline CDR1 MNHEY, CDR2 SVGEGT. This CDR3 has 11 residues.

The CDR3 protein is CASSLAKGQGRNEQFF. The V gene is TRBV28, the J gene TRBJ2-1; there is no DNA to check the TCRdb D call of TRBD1. CDR3 length: 16 residues. Germline V gene data show CDR1 as MDHEN and CDR2 as SYDVKM. The complete variable domain, with remaining parts taken from reference TRBV28 and TRBJ2-1, reads DVKVTQSSRYLVKRTGEKVFLECVQDMDHENMFWYRQDPGLGLRLIYFSYDVKMKEKGDIPEGYSVSREKKERFSLILESASTNQTSMYLCASSLAKGQGRNEQFFGPGTRLTVL.